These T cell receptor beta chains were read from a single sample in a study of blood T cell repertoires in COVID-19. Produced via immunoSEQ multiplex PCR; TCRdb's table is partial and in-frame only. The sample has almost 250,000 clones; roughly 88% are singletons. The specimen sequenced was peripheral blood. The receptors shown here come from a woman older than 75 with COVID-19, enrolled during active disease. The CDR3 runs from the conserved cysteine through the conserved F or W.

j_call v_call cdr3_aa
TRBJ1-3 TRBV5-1 CASSLAGAGNTIYF
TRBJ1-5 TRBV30 CAWGPTGVNQPQHF
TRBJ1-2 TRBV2 CASSDGQGYGYTF
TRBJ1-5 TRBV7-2 CASSPGRKSNQPQHF
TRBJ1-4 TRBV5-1 CASSYQGAGANEKLFF
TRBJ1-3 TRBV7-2 CASSFPLTGAGNTIYF
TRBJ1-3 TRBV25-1 CASSDEPPGNTIYF
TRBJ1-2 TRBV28 CASTRGMVTNYGYTF
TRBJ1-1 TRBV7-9 CASSFGGEFFF
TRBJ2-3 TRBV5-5 CASSMDLNTDTQYF
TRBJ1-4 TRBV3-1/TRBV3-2 CASSSRTGTREKLFF
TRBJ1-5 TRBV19 CASSPVDAGNNQPQHF
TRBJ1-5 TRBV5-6 CASSLGGSNQPQHF
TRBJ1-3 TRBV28 CASTGQGYGNTIYF
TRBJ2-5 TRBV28 CASTRSQETQYF
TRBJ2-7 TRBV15 CATSVMWGPSYEQYF
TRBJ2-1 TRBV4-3 CASSQGPGGPDNEQFF
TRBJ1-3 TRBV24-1 CATSDTTGAGNTIYF
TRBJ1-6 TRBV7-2 CASSLGDSYNSPLHF
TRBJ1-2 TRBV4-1 CASSPIVLSQGWNGYTF
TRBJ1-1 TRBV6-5 CATSRGSMNTEAFF
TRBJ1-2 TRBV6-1 CASSDPGNYGYTF
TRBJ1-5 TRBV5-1 CASSFSGGDQPQHF